The present TCR beta chain was sequenced within a study of T cell responses to AZD1222 COVID-19 vaccine. The V gene lost 7 bases and the J gene lost 4 bases, with 11 bases spanning the gap. CDR1 is SNHLY, CDR2 FYNNEI, per germline. This CDR3 spans 12 amino acids. This table comes from immunoSEQ multiplex PCR, and its TCRdb copy is limited to in-frame clones, with some not included. Altogether under 200,000 clones are present, 88% being singletons, with the ten largest covering 26%. This clonotype was sampled from an adult who received the AZD1222 COVID-19 vaccine. The chain employs TRBV2 and TRBJ2-7; weak D call: TRBD2 (5 bases). The specimen comprised peripheral blood, sampled 28 days after the second AZD1222 dose. CDR3 region: CASNLGEYEQYF. CDR3 DNA sequence: TGTGCCAGCAACCTCGGGGAGTACGAGCAGTACTTC.